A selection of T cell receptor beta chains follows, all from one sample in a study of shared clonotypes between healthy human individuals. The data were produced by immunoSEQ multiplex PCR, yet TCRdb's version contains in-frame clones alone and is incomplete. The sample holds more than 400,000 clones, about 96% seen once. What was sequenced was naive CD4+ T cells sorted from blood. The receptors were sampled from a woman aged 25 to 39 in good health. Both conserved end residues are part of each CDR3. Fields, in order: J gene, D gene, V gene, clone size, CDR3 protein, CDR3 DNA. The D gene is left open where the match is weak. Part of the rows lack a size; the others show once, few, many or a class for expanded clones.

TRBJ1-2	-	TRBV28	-	CASSLFMRVDYGYTF	TGTGCCAGCAGTCTATTTATGAGGGTGGACTATGGCTACACCTTC
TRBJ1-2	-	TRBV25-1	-	CASSDPRTVNYGYTF	TGTGCCAGTTCAGACCCCAGGACCGTGAACTATGGCTACACCTTC
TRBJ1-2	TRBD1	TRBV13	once	CASREDRGSGYTF	TGTGCCAGCAGGGAGGACAGGGGGTCCGGCTACACCTTC
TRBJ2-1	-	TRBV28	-	CASSSSSSYNEQFF	-
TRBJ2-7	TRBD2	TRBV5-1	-	CASSLGLAGAYEQYF	TGCGCCAGCAGCTTGGGGCTAGCGGGAGCCTACGAGCAGTACTTC
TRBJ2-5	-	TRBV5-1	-	CASSLDAGGRETQYF	TGCGCCAGCAGCTTGGACGCCGGGGGCAGAGAGACCCAGTACTTC
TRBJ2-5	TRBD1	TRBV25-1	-	CASSEGQPQETQYF	TGTGCCAGCAGTGAGGGACAGCCCCAAGAGACCCAGTACTTC
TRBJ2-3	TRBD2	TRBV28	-	CASSTSGGGDTQYF	TGTGCCAGCAGTACTAGCGGAGGAGGGGATACGCAGTATTTT
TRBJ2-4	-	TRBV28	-	CASGLAKNIQYF	TGTGCCAGCGGACTAGCCAAAAACATTCAGTACTTC
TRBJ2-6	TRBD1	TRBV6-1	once	CASRDRGFGANVLTF	TGTGCCAGCAGGGACAGGGGTTTTGGGGCCAACGTCCTGACTTTC
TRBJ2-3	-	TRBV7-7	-	CASSPGTQSTDTQYF	TGTGCCAGCAGCCCCGGGACTCAGAGCACAGATACGCAGTATTTT
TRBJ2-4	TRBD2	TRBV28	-	CASSSLSGKVVIQYF	TGTGCCAGCAGTTCCCTAAGCGGGAAAGTGGTCATTCAGTACTTC
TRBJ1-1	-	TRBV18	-	CASSTGSEGDTEAFF	TGTGCCAGCTCAACTGGGAGCGAGGGCGACACTGAAGCTTTCTTT
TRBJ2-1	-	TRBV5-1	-	CASSRTLTGEGYNEQFF	TGCGCCAGCAGCCGCACCCTGACAGGGGAGGGCTACAATGAGCAGTTCTTC
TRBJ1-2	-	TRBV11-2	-	CASSLAEINYGYTF	TGTGCCAGCAGCTTAGCGGAGATTAACTATGGCTACACCTTC
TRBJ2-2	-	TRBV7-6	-	CASSPLGTENTGELFF	TGTGCCAGCAGCCCCCTCGGGACGGAAAACACCGGGGAGCTGTTTTTT
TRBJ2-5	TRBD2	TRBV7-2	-	CASSLAGLGVETQYF	TGTGCCAGCAGCTTAGCGGGACTAGGGGTAGAGACCCAGTACTTC
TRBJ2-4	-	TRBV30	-	CAWSVRVLQYF	TGTGCCTGGAGTGTACGAGTCCTGCAGTACTTC
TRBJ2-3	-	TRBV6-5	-	CASSYYGLFTDTQYF	TGTGCCAGCAGTTACTACGGACTCTTCACAGATACGCAGTATTTT
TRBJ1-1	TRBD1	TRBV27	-	CASSSTGTVNTEAFF	TGTGCCAGCAGTTCTACGGGGACAGTGAACACTGAAGCTTTCTTT
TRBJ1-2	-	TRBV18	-	CASSPPLPGASAYTF	TGTGCCAGCTCACCACCGTTACCCGGGGCAAGCGCCTACACCTTC
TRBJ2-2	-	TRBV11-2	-	CASSLPGAGELFF	TGTGCCAGCAGCCTACCCGGAGCAGGGGAGCTGTTTTTT
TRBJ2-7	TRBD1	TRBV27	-	CASKNPGTGTYEQYF	TGTGCCAGCAAAAACCCCGGGACAGGGACCTACGAGCAGTACTTC
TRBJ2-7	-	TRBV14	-	CASSQVQGLYEQYF	TGTGCCAGCAGCCAAGTCCAAGGGTTATACGAGCAGTACTTC
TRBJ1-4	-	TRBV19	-	CASSIVAAEKLFF	TGTGCCAGTAGTATAGTGGCGGCCGAAAAACTGTTTTTT
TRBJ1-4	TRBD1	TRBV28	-	CASRKTRDRVRVTNEKLFF	TGTGCCAGCAGAAAGACACGGGACAGGGTGAGAGTAACTAATGAAAAACTGTTTTTT
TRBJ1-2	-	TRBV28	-	CASSTPEWGPDYGYTF	TGTGCCAGCAGTACACCCGAGTGGGGGCCGGACTATGGCTACACCTTC
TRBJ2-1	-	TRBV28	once	CASSRSPSLSSNEQFF	TGTGCCAGCAGTAGATCGCCTAGTTTAAGTTCAAATGAGCAGTTCTTC
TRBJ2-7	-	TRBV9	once	CASSAQLGGSEQYF	TGTGCCAGCAGCGCCCAACTTGGGGGGTCCGAGCAGTACTTC
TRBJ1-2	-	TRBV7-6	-	CASSSGVTYGYTF	TGTGCCAGCAGCTCTGGAGTTACATATGGCTACACCTTC
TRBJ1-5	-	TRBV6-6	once	CASSYGGNQPQHF	TGTGCCAGCAGTTACGGGGGGAATCAGCCCCAGCATTTT
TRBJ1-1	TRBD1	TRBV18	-	CASSPQPARRGKEAFF	TGTGCCAGCTCACCACAGCCGGCGCGCAGGGGGAAGGAAGCTTTCTTT
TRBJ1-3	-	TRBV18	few	CASSQAGARGNTIYF	TGTGCCAGCTCCCAGGCAGGAGCGAGGGGAAACACCATATATTTT
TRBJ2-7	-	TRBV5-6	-	CASSIQAGLNEQYF	TGTGCCAGCAGTATCCAGGCGGGGTTAAACGAGCAGTACTTC
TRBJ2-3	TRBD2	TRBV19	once	CASSKRETDTQYF	TGTGCCAGTAGTAAGCGGGAGACAGATACGCAGTATTTT
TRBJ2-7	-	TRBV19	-	CASSQWRGYEQYF	TGTGCCAGTAGTCAGTGGAGAGGTTACGAGCAGTACTTC
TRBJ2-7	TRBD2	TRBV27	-	CASSLNSGSGLEQYF	TGTGCCAGCAGTTTAAACAGCGGGAGCGGTCTCGAGCAGTACTTC
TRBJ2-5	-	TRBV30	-	CAWSVPETQYF	TGTGCCTGGAGTGTACCAGAGACCCAGTACTTC
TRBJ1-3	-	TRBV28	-	CASSFPAGVDRNTIYF	TGTGCCAGCAGTTTTCCCGCAGGGGTTGATAGAAACACCATATATTTT
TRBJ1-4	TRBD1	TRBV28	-	CATGTAATNEKLFF	TGTGCCACCGGGACAGCGGCAACTAATGAAAAACTGTTTTTT
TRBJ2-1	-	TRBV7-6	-	CASSSRLGQVPGLNEQFF	TGTGCCAGCAGCTCCCGTTTAGGCCAGGTCCCAGGGCTCAATGAGCAGTTCTTC
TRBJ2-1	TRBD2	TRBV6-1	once	CASSEGPQTSGSGNEQFF	TGTGCCAGCAGTGAAGGCCCGCAAACTAGCGGGAGTGGGAATGAGCAGTTCTTC
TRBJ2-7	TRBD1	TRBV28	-	CASSTPGQGFDEQYF	TGTGCCAGCAGTACACCGGGACAGGGTTTCGACGAGCAGTACTTC
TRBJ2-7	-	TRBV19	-	CASSTDGTYEQYF	TGTGCCAGTAGCACTGACGGGACCTACGAGCAGTACTTC
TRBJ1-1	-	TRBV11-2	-	CASSTVVKNTEAFF	TGTGCCAGCAGCACCGTTGTGAAGAACACTGAAGCTTTCTTT
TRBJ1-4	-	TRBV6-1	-	CASKFTHPTNEKLFF	TGTGCCAGCAAGTTTACACATCCAACTAATGAAAAACTGTTTTTT
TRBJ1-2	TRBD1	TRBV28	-	CAISLLPGTDYGYTF	TGTGCCATCTCGCTCCTCCCCGGGACAGACTATGGCTACACCTTC
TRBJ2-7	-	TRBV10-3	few	CAISESSEEQYF	TGTGCCATCAGTGAGTCGTCCGAAGAGCAGTACTTC
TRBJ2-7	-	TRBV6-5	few	CASSYKYEQYF	TGTGCCAGCAGTTACAAGTACGAGCAGTACTTC
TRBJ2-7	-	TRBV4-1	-	CASSQDETGSYEQYF	TGCGCCAGCAGCCAAGATGAGACGGGGTCCTACGAGCAGTACTTC
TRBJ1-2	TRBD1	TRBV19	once	CASSRQGWGYGYTF	TGTGCCAGTAGCCGACAGGGTTGGGGCTATGGCTACACCTTC
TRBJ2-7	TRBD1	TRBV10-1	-	CASRRLTGLRLYEQYF	TGCGCCAGCAGGCGTCTGACAGGGCTCCGACTTTACGAGCAGTACTTC
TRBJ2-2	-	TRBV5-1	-	CASSLRQGAGELFF	TGCGCCAGCAGCTTGCGCCAAGGCGCCGGGGAGCTGTTTTTT
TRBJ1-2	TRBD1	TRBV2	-	CASRGGQANYGYTF	TGTGCCAGCAGGGGAGGACAGGCCAACTATGGCTACACCTTC
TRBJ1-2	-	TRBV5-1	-	CASSFTGYRYTF	TGCGCCAGCAGCTTTACAGGGTACCGCTACACCTTC
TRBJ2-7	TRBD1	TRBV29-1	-	CSVAPLSRDRTYEQYF	TGCAGCGTCGCCCCCCTTAGCCGGGACAGAACCTACGAGCAGTACTTC
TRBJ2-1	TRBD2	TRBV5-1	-	CASSLASGGEQFF	TGCGCCAGCAGCTTGGCCTCGGGGGGTGAGCAGTTCTTC